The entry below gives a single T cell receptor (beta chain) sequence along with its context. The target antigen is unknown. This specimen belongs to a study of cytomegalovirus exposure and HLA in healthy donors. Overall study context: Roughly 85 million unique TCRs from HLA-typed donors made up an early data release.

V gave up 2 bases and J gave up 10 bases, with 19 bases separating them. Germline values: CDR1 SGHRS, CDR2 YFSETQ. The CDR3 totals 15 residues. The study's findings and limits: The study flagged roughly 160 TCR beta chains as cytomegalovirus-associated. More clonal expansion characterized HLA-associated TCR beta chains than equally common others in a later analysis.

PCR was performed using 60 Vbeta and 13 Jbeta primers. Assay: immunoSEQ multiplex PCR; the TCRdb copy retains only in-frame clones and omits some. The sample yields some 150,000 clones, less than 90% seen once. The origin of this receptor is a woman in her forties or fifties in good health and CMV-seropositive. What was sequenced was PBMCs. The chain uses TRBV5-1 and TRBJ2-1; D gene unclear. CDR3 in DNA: TGCGCCAGCAGCTTCAGTTCTCCACAATTAAAGGAGCAGTTCTTC. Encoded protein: CASSFSSPQLKEQFF.